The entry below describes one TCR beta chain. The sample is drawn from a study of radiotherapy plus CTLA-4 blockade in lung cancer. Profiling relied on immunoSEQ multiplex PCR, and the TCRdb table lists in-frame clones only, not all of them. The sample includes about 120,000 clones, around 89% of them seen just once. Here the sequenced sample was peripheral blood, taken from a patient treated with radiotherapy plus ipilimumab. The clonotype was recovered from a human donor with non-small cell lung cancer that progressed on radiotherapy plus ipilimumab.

In nucleotides, the CDR3 is TGCGCCAGCAGCTTCGGGGGAAGGAGGGGTGAGCAGTTCTTC. Amino acid sequence: CASSFGGRRGEQFF. The gene calls are TRBV5-1 and TRBJ2-1; perhaps TRBD2 as D (6 bases). The CDR3 loop spans 14 amino acids. The germline gives CDR1 SGHRS, CDR2 YFSETQ. The ends were cut back, 2 bases at V and 9 bases at J, with 15 bases in the middle.